Listed below are T cell receptor beta chains from one sample, sequenced in a study of cytomegalovirus exposure and HLA in healthy donors. Clones were read by immunoSEQ multiplex PCR, and TCRdb kept only the in-frame ones, dropping some. The sample carries roughly 75,000 clones, more than 65% recorded once. Material: PBMCs. These receptor sequences come from a man aged 65 to 79 in good health and CMV-seropositive. CDR3s include the opening cysteine and the closing phenylalanine or tryptophan. A D gene is named only where the DNA matches it firmly. Clone size is not always given. Where it is, it says once, few, many or a class for expanded clones.

>TRBJ2-1|TRBD2|TRBV2|NA
TGTGCCAGCAGTGAAGCGCTTTCCCAAAGCGGGAGGCCCTTCAATGAGCAGTTCTTC
CASSEALSQSGRPFNEQFF
>TRBJ1-1|NA|TRBV28|NA
TGTGCCAGCAGAAGGGGTCCTGAAGCTTTCTTT
CASRRGPEAFF
>TRBJ2-7|NA|TRBV9|NA
TGTGCCAGCAGCGTAGGACAGGAGTACGAGCAGTACTTC
CASSVGQEYEQYF
>TRBJ1-1|NA|TRBV5-1|NA
TGCGCCAGCAGCGTACAGGGTTTGAACACTGAAGCTTTCTTT
CASSVQGLNTEAFF
>TRBJ2-1|TRBD2|TRBV7-2|NA
TGTGCCAGCAGCTCCCAAGCTAGCGGGGGGGCCCAGAATGAGCAGTTCTTC
CASSSQASGGAQNEQFF
>TRBJ2-3|TRBD2|TRBV4-2|NA
TGTGCCAGCAGCCCTGGACTAGCGGGAGACGTAGATACGCAGTATTTT
CASSPGLAGDVDTQYF
>TRBJ1-6|NA|TRBV5-6|NA
TGTGCCAGCAGCATGAGACAGGCCCCGAGTTCACCCCTCCACTTT
CASSMRQAPSSPLHF
>TRBJ1-1|NA|TRBV29-1|NA
TGCAGCGTTGGCCCTAGGACATGGCGAAAGAACACTGAAGCTTTCTTT
CSVGPRTWRKNTEAFF
>TRBJ2-1|TRBD2|TRBV11-3|NA
TGTGCCAGCAGCCCAGCGGGGGATTACAATGAGCAGTTCTTC
CASSPAGDYNEQFF
>TRBJ2-5|TRBD1|TRBV9|NA
TGTGCCAGCAGCGTAGGGTCTGTGGGACAGGAGACCCAGTACTTC
CASSVGSVGQETQYF
>TRBJ2-7|NA|TRBV28|NA
TGTGCCAGCACCGGAGGGGGGGCCCGGGGCGGCTCCTACGAGCAGTACTTC
CASTGGGARGGSYEQYF
>TRBJ1-1|TRBD1|TRBV7-9|NA
TGTGCCAGCAGCCCGGGACAGGGGGCCGAAGCTTTCTTT
CASSPGQGAEAFF
>TRBJ2-7|TRBD2|TRBV5-6|NA
TGTGCCAGCAGCCCGATAGCGGGGAGCTCCTACGAGCAGTACTTC
CASSPIAGSSYEQYF
>TRBJ1-1|NA|TRBV29-1|NA
TGCAGCGTTGGGGGCACGATGAACACTGAAGCTTTCTTT
CSVGGTMNTEAFF
>TRBJ2-5|TRBD2|TRBV14|once
TGTGCCAGCAGCCATCTAGCGGGATTTCAAGAGACCCAGTACTTC
CASSHLAGFQETQYF
>TRBJ1-2|NA|TRBV27|NA
TGTGCCAGCAGTTTTTCGGGTAGGGGCTACACCTTC
CASSFSGRGYTF
>TRBJ1-2|TRBD1|TRBV6-1|NA
TGTGCCAGCAGTGAATTCTCGACAGGGGGTGGCTATGGCTACACCTTC
CASSEFSTGGGYGYTF
>TRBJ2-7|TRBD1|TRBV9|NA
TGTGCCAGCAGCATCACAGGGGCCGCCTCCTACGAGCAGTACTTC
CASSITGAASYEQYF
>TRBJ2-1|NA|TRBV29-1|once
TGCAGCGCATCTAGACTAGGGGATGAGCAGTTCTTC
CSASRLGDEQFF
>TRBJ1-4|TRBD1|TRBV2|NA
TGTGCCAGCAGATCCCTGGGACAGGACCTTGAAAAACTGTTTTTT
CASRSLGQDLEKLFF
>TRBJ2-5|TRBD1|TRBV19|NA
TGTGCCAGTAGATTGGGACAGGGGGCTTCTGAGACCCAGTACTTC
CASRLGQGASETQYF
>TRBJ2-4|TRBD1|TRBV5-1|once
TGCGCCAGCAGCCCCCAGGGACAGAAAAACATTCAGTACTTC
CASSPQGQKNIQYF
>TRBJ1-1|TRBD1|TRBV5-1|once
TGCGCCAGCAGCCCCGGGACAGGGAACACTGAAGCTTTCTTT
CASSPGTGNTEAFF
>TRBJ1-2|NA|TRBV5-4|NA
TGTGCCAGCAGCTTGGCCCTTCAGGGCTGGGCCTTC
CASSLALQGWAF
>TRBJ2-2|TRBD2|TRBV7-3|few
TGTGCCAGCAGCTCTCGGGTGGTAGCGGGAGGGGAGAACACCGGGGAGCTGTTTTTT
CASSSRVVAGGENTGELFF
>TRBJ2-1|TRBD2|TRBV11-2|NA
TGTGCCAGCAGCTCAGGACTAGCGGACCAGTTCTTC
CASSSGLADQFF
>TRBJ2-1|TRBD2|TRBV7-2|NA
TGTGCCAGCAAACTAGCGGGAAACCTCAATGAGCAGTTCTTC
CASKLAGNLNEQFF
>TRBJ2-7|NA|TRBV15|NA
TGTGCCACCAGCCCCAAGGGGGGGCAGAGCTCCTACGAGCAGTACTTC
CATSPKGGQSSYEQYF
>TRBJ2-7|NA|TRBV27|few
TGTGCCAGCAGTTTACAGGATCGCAACGAGCAGTACTTC
CASSLQDRNEQYF
>TRBJ1-5|NA|TRBV7-2|NA
TGTGCCAGCAGCTTAGGGTCAGGGGCGGGTCAGCCCCAGCATTTT
CASSLGSGAGQPQHF
>TRBJ1-1|NA|TRBV5-1|NA
TGCGCCAGCAGCCATGGAGGGGGGGGCTCTGAAGCTTTCTTT
CASSHGGGGSEAFF
>TRBJ2-7|TRBD2|TRBV18|once
TGTGCCAGCTCACCACCGGCGGGAGGGCCCGGCGAGCAGTACTTC
CASSPPAGGPGEQYF
>TRBJ2-7|NA|TRBV6-6|NA
TGTGCCAGCGGGGGCTCAGGGGCCAGAACCTACGAGCAGTACTTC
CASGGSGARTYEQYF
>TRBJ1-1|TRBD1|TRBV7-9|NA
TGTGCCAGCAGCATACAGGGGACCGGGACTGAAGCTTTCTTT
CASSIQGTGTEAFF
>TRBJ2-3|NA|TRBV6-1|NA
TGTGCCAGCAACGATCAGGGAAGCACAGATACGCAGTATTTT
CASNDQGSTDTQYF
>TRBJ1-2|TRBD1|TRBV28|NA
TGTGCCAGCAGCGAAACCGGGACAGTTTATGGCTACACCTTC
CASSETGTVYGYTF